These 25 T cell receptor beta chains share one sample of origin, sequenced in a study of OX40 agonist ivuxolimab in advanced cancers. Assay: immunoSEQ multiplex PCR; the TCRdb copy retains only in-frame clones and omits some. The sample consists of tens of thousands of clones, 65% to 85% of them appearing once. The input for sequencing was CD4+ or CD8+ T cells sorted from blood, taken in a trial of the OX40 agonist ivuxolimab. All receptors come from an adult with an advanced solid tumor such as melanoma, head and neck, liver or kidney cancer.

This clone was observed a single time. J is TRBJ1-5 and V is TRBV27; D is possibly TRBD1 (5 bases). V was pared by 8 bases and J by 0 bases, with 17 bases between. The CDR3 extends over 16 amino acids. CDR1 MNHEY and CDR2 SMNVEV come from the germline V gene (reference sequence). The CDR3: CASANQGADSNQPQHF. In DNA form, the CDR3 reads TGTGCCAGCGCTAACCAGGGTGCGGATAGCAATCAGCCCCAGCATTTT.

This clone is labeled as medium-sized. This rearrangement joins TRBV10-3 to TRBJ2-1; TRBD2 aligns across 7 bases. Germline CDR1 reads ENHRY; CDR2 reads SYGVKD. After removal of 0 bases from V and 7 bases from J, the junction contained 0 bases not matched to a gene. CDR3 size: 13 residues. CDR3: CAISESGGNEQFF. In DNA form, the CDR3 reads TGTGCCATCAGTGAGTCCGGGGGGAATGAGCAGTTCTTC.

This chain links TRBV15 with TRBJ1-1; D is possibly TRBD1 (6 bases). With 0 bases removed from V and 6 bases from J, the gap between germline ends came to 14 bases. The CDR3 runs 15 residues. Germline assignment: CDR1 LNHNV and CDR2 YYDKDF (reference sequence). Here the CDR3 reads CATSRDPSGDAEAFF. DNA for the CDR3: TGTGCCACCAGCAGAGATCCCTCAGGGGACGCTGAAGCTTTCTTT.

CDR3 sequence reads: CASSLSRGLVREQFF. The DNA for the CDR3 is TGTGCCAGCAGTTTATCCAGAGGACTAGTTCGTGAGCAGTTCTTC. The gene calls are TRBV28 and TRBJ2-1; 7 nucleotides match TRBD2. The CDR3 extends over 15 amino acids. Germline assignment: CDR1 MDHEN and CDR2 SYDVKM. V lost 1 base, J lost 9 bases, and 9 bases stayed unmatched.

V usage is TRBV7-9 and J usage is TRBJ2-3; TRBD1 matches at 10 bases. Germline V gene lookup returns CDR1 SEHNR and CDR2 FQNEAQ (reference sequence). V was clipped by 5 bases and J by 6 bases; unmatched bases: 14. This CDR3 region has 17 residues. For the CDR3, the DNA is TGTGCCAGCAGCCCTAGCCCGGGGACAGGGGATCAGGATACGCAGTATTTT. Its protein is CASSPSPGTGDQDTQYF.

This clone is judged medium-sized. The chain uses TRBV6-1 and TRBJ1-1, with 7 bases that match TRBD1. V shed 2 bases, J shed 0 bases, and the junction held 3 bases outside the gene matches. Germline CDR1 reads MNHNS; CDR2 reads SASEGT. The CDR3 is made up of 15 amino acids. In DNA form, the CDR3 reads TGTGCCAGCAGTGAAAGGACAGGAGTGAACACTGAAGCTTTCTTT. Translated, it gives CASSERTGVNTEAFF.

This rearrangement joins TRBV13 to TRBJ1-3, with D hard to call. This CDR3 region has 15 residues. Germline assignment: CDR1 PRHDT and CDR2 FYEKMQ (reference sequence). The ends were cut back, 2 bases at V and 0 bases at J, with 8 bases in the middle. The CDR3 is CASSLFGNSGNTIYF. Here the CDR3 DNA reads TGTGCCAGCAGCTTATTCGGCAACTCTGGAAACACCATATATTTT.

To note about this clone: This sequence is one base from a far larger clone and is likely a read error. The gene calls are TRBV13 and TRBJ2-7; D might be TRBD2 (5 bases). This CDR3 contains 11 residues. V lost 2 bases and J 7 bases, leaving 6 bases between the germline ends. From germline, CDR1 is PRHDT and CDR2 FYEKMQ (reference sequence). Here the CDR3 reads CASSLTGEQYF. Written as DNA, the CDR3 is TGTGCCAGCAGCTTAACGGGAGAGCAGTACTTC.

For the CDR3, the DNA is TGTGCCAGCAGCTCTTTGCTGGGGGACAGTCCCTATCGAACTGAAGCTTTCTTT. Translated: CASSSLLGDSPYRTEAFF. The chain couples TRBV7-9 to TRBJ1-1; 7 positions match TRBD1. CDR3 length: 18 amino acids. Trimming removed 4 bases from V and 5 bases from J; junction bases left unmatched: 19. Germline V gives CDR1 SEHNR, CDR2 FQNEAQ (reference sequence).

The genes are TRBV19 and TRBJ1-1; perhaps TRBD1 as D (5 bases). CDR3 length: 14 residues. CDR1 is LNHDA and CDR2 is SQIVND in the germline V gene (reference sequence). V was cut by 3 bases and J by 4 bases, with 12 bases left in between. Here the CDR3 DNA reads TGTGCCAGTAGTATTTTGGGGGGTTTCACTGAAGCTTTCTTT. Encoded protein: CASSILGGFTEAFF.

The chain recombines TRBV6-5 with TRBJ1-1; D ambiguous. The CDR3 is 15 residues long. The germline CDR1 and CDR2 sequences are MNHEY and SVGAGI. Trimming cost V 2 bases and J 0 bases, with 10 bases left between them. The CDR3 nucleotides read TGTGCCAGCAGTTACGGTTTAGAAATGAACACTGAAGCTTTCTTT. It is translated as CASSYGLEMNTEAFF.

The chain couples TRBV7-9 to TRBJ2-5, with D uncertain. Per germline, CDR1 SEHNR and CDR2 FQNEAQ (reference sequence). The ends were cut back, 1 base at V and 4 bases at J, with 10 bases in the middle. This CDR3 has 14 amino acids. Written as DNA, the CDR3 is TGTGCCAGCAGCTTAGGCGGTGTAGGAGAGACCCAGTACTTC. Amino acid sequence: CASSLGGVGETQYF.

The CDR3: CAWSPGVSSYDEQFF. The CDR3, as DNA: TGTGCCTGGTCCCCCGGGGTCTCTTCTTACGATGAGCAGTTCTTC. The chain has TRBV30 and TRBJ2-1, with D possibly matching TRBD2 (5 bases). This CDR3 comprises 15 residues. The V gene's germline CDR1 is GTSNPN and CDR2 SVGIG (reference sequence). Trimming took 5 bases from V and 8 from J, leaving 22 bases between them.

J is TRBJ2-1 and V is TRBV5-4; D possibly corresponds to TRBD1 (6 bases). The V gene lost 2 bases and the J gene lost 5 bases, with 14 bases spanning the gap. Germline values: CDR1 SGHNT, CDR2 YYREEE (reference sequence). CDR3 length equals 15 residues. CDR3 sequence: CASSLYRVRNNEQFF. CDR3 in DNA: TGTGCCAGCAGCTTATACAGGGTGCGTAACAATGAGCAGTTCTTC.

This clone was seen a few times. The chain is built from TRBV6-5 and TRBJ2-1; D gene ambiguous. Trimming shortened V by 0 bases and J by 4 bases, and 10 bases separated the two germline ends. CDR3 length: 15 amino acids. Germline values: CDR1 MNHEY, CDR2 SVGAGI. CDR3 residues: CASSYSLNEYNEQFF. CDR3 in DNA: TGTGCCAGCAGTTACTCGTTAAACGAGTACAATGAGCAGTTCTTC.

This clone has only one observation. The rearrangement uses TRBV11-3 and TRBJ2-1, with D tentatively TRBD2 (6 bases). This CDR3 comprises 13 residues. The V end was cut by 5 bases, the J end by 5 bases, with 10 bases between. CDR1 and CDR2 from the germline V gene are SGHNT and YENEEA. In nucleotides, the CDR3 is TGTGCCAGCAGCGCGGGACCGAACAATGAGCAGTTCTTC. The encoded protein is CASSAGPNNEQFF.

The genes are TRBV7-8 and TRBJ2-4; 9 nucleotides align to TRBD1. The CDR3 has 19 residues. Germline V lookup: CDR1 SGHVS, CDR2 FQNEAQ. With V trimmed by 5 bases and J by 3 bases, 17 bases remained unmatched. CDR3 in DNA: TGTGCCAGCAGCCTACAAGGGACAGGGCCTCCCGAGGTCAAAAACATTCAGTACTTC. It yields the protein CASSLQGTGPPEVKNIQYF.

The rearrangement joins TRBV30 to TRBJ2-1; D remains unclear. V was pared by 0 bases and J by 0 bases, with 15 bases between. The CDR3 totals 17 residues. Germline loops: CDR1 GTSNPN, CDR2 SVGIG (reference sequence). CDR3 loop: CAWSVQGSPSSYNEQFF. CDR3 sequence (DNA): TGTGCCTGGAGTGTACAAGGGTCACCGAGCTCCTACAATGAGCAGTTCTTC.

Only one count was recorded for this clone. The gene calls are TRBV28 and TRBJ1-2, with D maybe TRBD1 (5 bases). V gave up 3 bases and J gave up 8 bases, with 16 bases separating them. This CDR3 has 14 residues. CDR1 and CDR2 (germline): MDHEN, SYDVKM. This chain's CDR3 is CASSFTEGWRGYTF. CDR3 sequence (DNA): TGTGCCAGCAGTTTCACCGAGGGGTGGAGAGGCTACACCTTC.

This clone was seen just once. The chain employs TRBV7-9 and TRBJ2-1, with 16 bases matching TRBD2. The CDR3 contains 19 residues. Unmatched junction bases numbered 9, after V lost 5 bases and J lost 2 bases. CDR1 and CDR2 (germline): SEHNR, FQNEAQ (reference sequence). This CDR3 is CASSLPGTSGRAAYNEQFF. DNA for the CDR3: TGTGCCAGCAGCCTCCCCGGGACTAGCGGGAGGGCCGCCTACAATGAGCAGTTCTTC.

The genes are TRBV27 and TRBJ2-7, with D tentatively TRBD1 (5 bases). CDR1 is MNHEY and CDR2 is SMNVEV in the germline V gene (reference sequence). Trimming removed 0 bases at V and 6 bases at J, with 12 bases between. This CDR3 region has 14 residues. The CDR3 coding sequence is TGTGCCAGCAGTTTATCGAAACAGGTATCCGAGCAGTACTTC. This encodes CASSLSKQVSEQYF.

J is TRBJ2-5 and V is TRBV6-4; TRBD1 might be the D (5 bases). Trimming pared 6 bases from V and 4 bases from J, leaving 18 bases between. The CDR3 is made up of 15 amino acids. Germline-derived CDR1 and CDR2 are MRHNA and SNTAGT. The CDR3 sequence: CASSPTVSGLETQYF. The CDR3 region has the DNA TGTGCCAGCAGCCCGACAGTCTCGGGCCTAGAGACCCAGTACTTC.

There are a few counts of this clone. The gene calls are TRBV6-5 and TRBJ1-5, with D maybe TRBD1 (5 bases). Deletions cut 4 bases from V and 6 bases from J, with 10 bases between. The CDR3 consists of 13 residues. Germline assignment: CDR1 MNHEY and CDR2 SVGAGI. The CDR3 spells CASSFGGAQPQHF. The CDR3 DNA follows: TGTGCCAGCAGTTTTGGAGGGGCTCAGCCCCAGCATTTT.

The rearrangement joins TRBV7-9 to TRBJ2-1; 8 bases match TRBD2. The CDR3 extends over 14 amino acids. CDR1 is SEHNR, CDR2 FQNEAQ, per germline (reference sequence). Germline trimming cut 5 bases from V and 3 bases from J; bases unmatched to any gene: 3. CDR3 amino acids: CASSLTSDYNEQFF. The CDR3 coding sequence is TGTGCCAGCAGCCTGACTAGCGACTACAATGAGCAGTTCTTC.

CDR3 DNA: TGTGCCAGCAGCCGATGGCAGGCCTCTTACAATGAGCAGTTCTTC. It codes for CASSRWQASYNEQFF. The V call is TRBV14, the J call TRBJ2-1; D is unclear. Trimming cost V 4 bases and J 4 bases, with 14 bases left between them. The CDR3 sequence is 15 residues long. CDR1 and CDR2 (germline): SGHDN, FVKESK.